These T cell receptor beta chains were read from a single sample in a study of shared clonotypes between healthy human individuals. Sequencing was performed with immunoSEQ multiplex PCR; in TCRdb, only in-frame clones are kept and a portion is missing. Among some 1.5 million clones listed, 98% were seen once. Source material: naive CD4+ T cells sorted from blood. The receptors shown here come from a man younger than 45 in good health. Each CDR3 is given with its conserved first and last residue. D genes are given only for firm matches.

CDR3 protein: CASSQEIGGLGLSKQYF
CDR3 length: 17
D gene: TRBD2
V gene: TRBV4-2

CDR3 protein: CASSNYRDAKNTDTQYF
CDR3 length: 17
D gene: -
V gene: TRBV5-6

CDR3 protein: CASSLEGTSELFF
CDR3 length: 13
D gene: TRBD2
V gene: TRBV7-9

CDR3 protein: CASSRTGLSTDTQYF
CDR3 length: 15
D gene: -
V gene: TRBV7-6

CDR3 protein: CASKTSGRAEQYF
CDR3 length: 13
D gene: TRBD2
V gene: TRBV6-6

CDR3 protein: CASSQEEPERGFSNSYEQYF
CDR3 length: 20
D gene: TRBD2
V gene: TRBV4-1

CDR3 protein: CAGGQQETQYF
CDR3 length: 11
D gene: -
V gene: TRBV2

CDR3 protein: CASSLGQGDYGYTF
CDR3 length: 14
D gene: TRBD1
V gene: TRBV28

CDR3 protein: CASSQKETSTGELFF
CDR3 length: 15
D gene: -
V gene: TRBV28

CDR3 protein: CAISESRDLHTGELFF
CDR3 length: 16
D gene: -
V gene: TRBV10-3

CDR3 protein: CASSYLPTEAFF
CDR3 length: 12
D gene: -
V gene: TRBV6-6

CDR3 protein: CASSFPGASGRDEQFF
CDR3 length: 16
D gene: TRBD2
V gene: TRBV5-4

CDR3 protein: CATSREGQVNTGELFF
CDR3 length: 16
D gene: TRBD1
V gene: TRBV15

CDR3 protein: CASSQVREGHYEQYF
CDR3 length: 15
D gene: TRBD2
V gene: TRBV4-2

CDR3 protein: CASSLKSGRGNEQFF
CDR3 length: 15
D gene: -
V gene: TRBV13

CDR3 protein: CSVEMGLAGRYNEQFF
CDR3 length: 16
D gene: TRBD2
V gene: TRBV29-1

CDR3 protein: CASRVKTTGRYGYTF
CDR3 length: 15
D gene: TRBD1
V gene: TRBV28

CDR3 protein: CASSFRSQLPRGAFF
CDR3 length: 15
D gene: -
V gene: TRBV28

CDR3 protein: CASSESGGPSHEQYF
CDR3 length: 15
D gene: TRBD2
V gene: TRBV10-2

CDR3 protein: CSVASAAVLTDTQYF
CDR3 length: 15
D gene: -
V gene: TRBV29-1

CDR3 protein: CASSRSYFELETQYF
CDR3 length: 15
D gene: -
V gene: TRBV6-5

CDR3 protein: CASSLGDSNQPQHF
CDR3 length: 14
D gene: -
V gene: TRBV28

CDR3 protein: CASSFTGRTQYF
CDR3 length: 12
D gene: -
V gene: TRBV7-6

CDR3 protein: CSASPGDLYEQYF
CDR3 length: 13
D gene: -
V gene: TRBV29-1

CDR3 protein: CASSPRTSGRWSTDTQYF
CDR3 length: 18
D gene: TRBD2
V gene: TRBV5-1

CDR3 protein: CASSLYQGPQPQHF
CDR3 length: 14
D gene: -
V gene: TRBV28

CDR3 protein: CASSDQGPDTQYF
CDR3 length: 13
D gene: -
V gene: TRBV10-2

CDR3 protein: CASSHKAGGVYNEQFF
CDR3 length: 16
D gene: TRBD2
V gene: TRBV23-1

CDR3 protein: CASSAEATNEKLFF
CDR3 length: 14
D gene: -
V gene: TRBV9

CDR3 protein: CASSLLGETYEQYF
CDR3 length: 14
D gene: -
V gene: TRBV28

CDR3 protein: CASSPNSGTNGELFF
CDR3 length: 15
D gene: TRBD2
V gene: TRBV18

CDR3 protein: CASSQDTAGQPQHF
CDR3 length: 14
D gene: -
V gene: TRBV4-3

CDR3 protein: CASSLGNGNQPQHF
CDR3 length: 14
D gene: -
V gene: TRBV18

CDR3 protein: CASSSSSLGASQPQHF
CDR3 length: 16
D gene: -
V gene: TRBV7-9

CDR3 protein: CASSLDRDRGTLEQFF
CDR3 length: 16
D gene: TRBD1
V gene: TRBV5-1

CDR3 protein: CASSFGQGRFNSYEQYF
CDR3 length: 17
D gene: TRBD1
V gene: TRBV28

CDR3 protein: CASQDSLGYEQYF
CDR3 length: 13
D gene: -
V gene: TRBV10-1

CDR3 protein: CAWRSGGTHNEQFF
CDR3 length: 14
D gene: TRBD1
V gene: TRBV30

CDR3 protein: CASIQRLAGTGELFF
CDR3 length: 15
D gene: TRBD2
V gene: TRBV6-1

CDR3 protein: CASSYGRQGYEQFF
CDR3 length: 14
D gene: TRBD1
V gene: TRBV6-5

CDR3 protein: CASSFRGTSGRQGSYEQYF
CDR3 length: 19
D gene: TRBD2
V gene: TRBV27

CDR3 protein: CSVGAASYEQYF
CDR3 length: 12
D gene: -
V gene: TRBV29-1